The entry below describes one T cell receptor (beta chain). Its antigen is currently not known. The input lacks base qualities; no much larger clone sits a single base away. These data originate in a study of cytomegalovirus exposure and HLA in healthy donors (dated by TCRdb to about 2017). In the study overall: In an earlier analysis of under 600 of the donors, 250 to 350 Gb of sequence data and 100 million or so unique TCR beta sequences from 180 million or so T cells were reported. Around 320 gigabases of sequencing data and approximately 84 million unique TCR sequences were included in an early release covering about 700 HLA-typed donors. Of the 350 to 450 genotyped donors, roughly 80% were placed in the genetic ancestry cluster associated with self-reported Caucasian donors. The study aimed to test whether cataloging public T cell receptors could reveal signatures of past pathogen exposure. The study profiled the T cell repertoires of hundreds of subjects by immunosequencing and related them to cytomegalovirus serostatus. Along with the approximately 670-subject first cohort, a separate validation cohort of over a hundred different subjects was used. To predict cytomegalovirus infection status, the study brought together high-throughput TCR immunosequencing, statistical association of individual TCRs with disease status, and machine learning. In a later analysis, previously published TCR beta repertoires from some 640 donors were re-analyzed and high-resolution HLA genotyping was added so that TCR occurrence patterns could be studied. In the later analysis, no new phenotypic data were used to find candidate immune exposures; instead, reliance was placed on TCR beta sequences and their occurrence across donors. An earlier analysis of 587 of the donors used high-throughput TCR beta sequencing to judge whether each TCR beta V gene segment behaved as functional or pseudogenic. Alongside the repertoire data, information on donor age, sex, ethnicity and CMV serostatus was compiled. Genome-wide SNP genotypes for about 60% of the roughly 670 donors were used in a later genetic analysis, which treated that subset as a discovery cohort. Every repertoire in the discovery cohort had been generated on one and the same sequencing platform. HLA typing included class I and class II loci at four-digit resolution. Typing coverage varied by locus: roughly 620-630 donors for A, B, C, DRB1 and DQB1; some 520 for DQA1; around 570 for DPA1; roughly 450 for DPB1. Because of strong linkage in the cohort, roughly five DR-DQ haplotypes were treated as single units for association and clustering. Across 300 to 500 genotyped donors of the cohort, an average of roughly 200,000 unique TCR beta nucleotide sequences per donor were sequenced, and around 19% of those sequences were non-productive.

Libraries were constructed by the immunoSEQ multiplex PCR assay. The multiplex PCR relied on a mix of 60 forward primers for TCR Vbeta segments and 13 reverse primers for TCR Jbeta segments. A multiplex PCR assay on genomic DNA amplified the CDR3 region of rearranged TCR beta genes. Amplified TCR beta libraries were sequenced as 87-base-pair reads on the Illumina HiSeq System. As for the authors' bioinformatics: Across the 640 or so repertoires, a later analysis counted approximately 83 million unique TCR beta chains, 9 million to 14 million of which were shared by at least two donors. Raw reads were error-corrected and collapsed into unique sequences with a nearest-neighbor algorithm that merged closely related sequences to remove PCR and sequencing errors. V, D and J gene segments were assigned by aligning CDR3 sequences to IMGT reference sequences. For a sequence to be retained, a match of at least six nucleotides to both a V gene segment and a J gene segment was required. A rearrangement was called productive if the CDR3 had no stop codons and remained in frame with V and J, and every other rearrangement was called non-productive. CDR3 was defined according to IMGT convention as the region running from the second conserved V-encoded cysteine to the conserved J-encoded phenylalanine. The earlier analysis of 500 to 750 of the donors excluded any sequence lacking an unambiguous match to a single V gene segment. In an earlier analysis of several hundred of the donors, V segments were called functional above 56.7% productive rearrangements and were called segregating when the between-donor standard deviation exceeded 5%. A statistical classification framework was developed to diagnose cytomegalovirus status using the catalog of TCR beta chain sequences. In a later analysis, V and J genes were assigned by comparing TCR nucleotide sequences against IMGT/GENE-DB human TR gene sequences. In a later analysis, CDR3 sequences and most-parsimonious VDJ recombination scenarios were assigned using the TCRdist pipeline. In a later analysis, each TCR beta chain was defined by its CDR3 amino acid sequence together with its V-gene family, and reads without a unique V-gene family were excluded. As a way to deal with suspected cross-contamination and a sequencing artifact, a later analysis dropped 450 to 700 nucleotide sequences that were highly shared and had low generation probability. A later analysis calculated a clonal expansion index for each public chain from normalized within-repertoire ranks of inferred template counts. In a later analysis, generation probabilities were computed with a VDJ recombination model fitted to out-of-frame rearrangements, and the resulting probabilities were checked against IGoR. A later analysis scored TCR-TCR, TCR-HLA and TCR-CMV co-occurrence with hypergeometric tests, applying a repertoire-size bias correction to TCR pairs. A later analysis estimated false discovery rates by permuting HLA or CMV assignments 20 times. In a later analysis, co-occurring TCRs were grouped using DBSCAN, and TCRdist sequence similarity was added for clustering within HLA-allele-positive subsets. Repertoires with fewer than 30,000 or more than 120,000 public chains, plus five repertoires with anomalous nucleotide sharing, were excluded from co-occurrence clustering. TCRdb's version of the immuneACCESS table is confined to in-frame rearrangements and falls short of the full clone set. An unresolved V gene accounts for under half of the shortfall where checked; the remainder is of unknown origin. V and J calls and clone size follow that table, whereas D and trimming were derived from the DNA. Across this sample there are about 170,000 clones, with less than 85% seen only once. The ten largest clones capture approximately 1.6% of the sample.

The cohort was made up of approximately 670 healthy bone marrow donors. At the time of sampling, all cohort members were nominally healthy, though unrecorded immune exposures were likely present. The donor was CMV seronegative and belonged to the group of 350 to 400 seronegative cohort members. Every donor gave a peripheral blood sample, and the peripheral blood mononuclear cells from that sample were used for TCR beta sequencing. Genomic DNA extraction from the blood cell samples was performed with the Qiagen DNeasy Blood Extraction Kit. What the research found in general, with its limitations: In a later analysis, TCR association rates were found to vary across HLA loci, with the most associated TCRs seen for DRB1 alleles and the fewest for HLA-C alleles. While some public TCRs were present in many individuals, most TCR sequences turned up only very rarely across donors. According to a later analysis, parvovirus B19, influenza, CMV and Epstein-Barr virus appeared linked to several top co-occurrence clusters. Because the 87-base-pair reads could not distinguish some IMGT-functional V segments, including TRBV6-2 and TRBV6-3, those segments were excluded. Correlated functional status among segregating V segments might reflect linkage disequilibrium, but an unknown experimental factor could not be ruled out. The study listed approximately 150 TCR beta chains as associated with cytomegalovirus. According to a later genetic analysis, donors in an Asian-associated ancestry cluster had fewer N-insertions in productive TCRs than the approximately 630-donor mean. In vitro tests confirmed that three of the cytomegalovirus-associated TCR beta chains recognize cytomegalovirus antigens. The only immune exposure information available for the cohort was CMV serostatus. Because HLA typing was missing for some donors at each locus, association tests included only the typed subset. In both the original and validation cohorts, the classifier was reported to diagnose cytomegalovirus status with high specificity and sensitivity. Assigning TCR associations to individual alleles was difficult when HLA alleles, especially DR and DQ, strongly co-occurred. It was suggested by the authors that the approach could potentially be generalized to other disease states and immunological phenotypes. Most CMV-associated TCR beta chains appeared to be HLA-restricted in a later analysis, and the HLA associations seemed to be driven largely by CMV exposure. A group of highly shared sequence variants was considered likely to be a technical artifact of the sequencing pipeline. In a later analysis, over 15,000 TCR beta sequences were associated with specific HLA alleles at a false discovery rate of 0.05. A further reported finding was that TCR beta sequences accurately predicted the HLA-A and HLA-B alleles for most subjects in the first cohort. In an earlier analysis of about 600 of the donors, most TCR beta V segments appeared in productive rearrangements about 87% or about 30% of the time, broadly matching IMGT annotations. Seventeen rarely observed V segments, including chromosome 9 orphons, were excluded from the earlier analysis of about 500 of the donors because counts were too low. Roughly uniform sequencing depth across donors was assumed in presence/absence analyses, although this assumption may not hold. Only TCR beta chains were sequenced in this cohort, and the absence of alpha or paired-chain data limited detectable features. In a later genetic analysis, a missense DCLRE1C variant was associated with V-gene and J-gene trimming of TCR beta chains, and the association was replicated in an independent cohort. Compared with equally common non-associated chains, HLA-associated TCR beta chains in a later analysis were more clonally expanded and had lower generation probabilities.

The germline V gene provides CDR1 SGHRS and CDR2 YFSETQ. The CDR3 holds 15 amino acids from the cysteine to the phenylalanine. Of the read, only the CDR3 DNA is kept; its 45 bases are in frame from base 1. The germline ends are 15 bases apart after V is trimmed by 5 bases and J by 3 bases. The sequence links TRBV5-1 to TRBJ1-3; the D gene is perhaps TRBD1, from 6 matching bases. What was sequenced was PBMCs. This TCR was recovered from a male donor in good health and CMV-seronegative. CDR3 sequence: CASRSGGGFGNTIYF. Read as DNA, the sequence is TGCGCCAGCAGATCTGGTGGGGGCTTTGGAAACACCATATATTTT.